This entry lists 24 T cell receptor beta chains sequenced from one sample in a study of blood T cell repertoires in COVID-19. Generated by immunoSEQ multiplex PCR, the TCRdb table keeps only in-frame clones and is missing some. The repertoire holds about 120,000 clones, roughly 90% seen once, with roughly 7.9% in the top ten. The specimen was peripheral blood. Every receptor here comes from a man between 65 and 85 years old who had recovered from COVID-19.

This chain joins TRBV2 and TRBJ1-4; 10 bases align to TRBD1. The CDR3 runs to 14 residues. V shed 4 bases and J 9 bases; nucleotides not matched to a gene: 5. Germline CDR1 SNHLY, CDR2 FYNNEI. The CDR3 DNA is TGTGCCAGCAGTGCAGGGACAGGGGTTAAAAAACTGTTTTTT. It translates to CASSAGTGVKKLFF.

Only one count was recorded for this clone. The rearrangement joins TRBV30 to TRBJ2-2; 7 positions match TRBD1. V trimming: 5 bases; J trimming: 4 bases; junction bases outside the gene matches: 4. Germline CDR1 GTSNPN, CDR2 SVGIG (reference sequence). The CDR3 contains 13 residues. CDR3 amino acids: CAWGQAITGELFF. In DNA, the CDR3 is TGTGCCTGGGGACAGGCTATCACCGGGGAGCTGTTTTTT.

The V gene is TRBV10-3, the J gene TRBJ2-1; maybe TRBD1 (6 bases). The germline CDR1 and CDR2 sequences are ENHRY and SYGVKD. Trimming left V 6 bases short and J 3 bases short, with 15 bases between. This CDR3 spans 15 amino acids. CDR3 nucleotides: TGTGCCATCAGGCCCAGGGAAGGGGGCTACAATGAGCAGTTCTTC. Translation: CAIRPREGGYNEQFF.

This clone was picked up a small number of times. V gene TRBV7-3 combines with J gene TRBJ1-1, with D hard to call. Per the germline V gene, CDR1 is SGHTA and CDR2 is FQGTGA. The CDR3 covers 14 residues. Trimming cost V 2 bases and J 8 bases, with 15 bases left between them. CDR3 DNA sequence: TGTGCCAGCAGCTTACTCGCGGGTGATGTAGAAGCTTTCTTT. Translated, it gives CASSLLAGDVEAFF.

J is TRBJ1-5 and V is TRBV19, with TRBD1 identical over 9 bases. Germline trimming cut 2 bases from V and 1 base from J; bases unmatched to any gene: 3. Germline values: CDR1 LNHDA, CDR2 SQIVND (reference sequence). This CDR3 spans 16 amino acids. The CDR3 is CASSILDRGSNQPQHF. The CDR3 bases are TGTGCCAGTAGTATACTGGACAGGGGAAGCAATCAGCCCCAGCATTTT.

The CDR3 nucleotides are TGTGCCAGCAGTTTATCAACAGGGGGTTTGGCCAAAAACATTCAGTACTTC. Protein sequence: CASSLSTGGLAKNIQYF. The chain is built from TRBV28 and TRBJ2-4, with 8 bases matching TRBD1. The CDR3 covers 17 residues. Per the germline V gene, CDR1 is MDHEN and CDR2 is SYDVKM. Trimming cost V 1 base and J 1 base; bases outside gene matches: 6.

V and J are TRBV2 and TRBJ1-1; a weak D match, TRBD1 (5 bases). CDR3 size: 14 residues. Germline loops: CDR1 SNHLY, CDR2 FYNNEI. V was shortened by 6 bases and J by 0 bases, with 11 bases between the two germline ends. CDR3 sequence: CASRDDSLNTEAFF. CDR3 bases: TGTGCCAGCAGGGATGACAGCTTGAACACTGAAGCTTTCTTT.

The V gene is TRBV7-3, the J gene TRBJ1-1; perhaps TRBD1 as D (6 bases). Germline values: CDR1 SGHTA, CDR2 FQGTGA. The CDR3 covers 13 residues. V was shortened by 5 bases and J by 3 bases, with 10 bases between the two germline ends. For the CDR3, the DNA is TGTGCCAGCAGCCCCGGGACACACACTGAAGCTTTCTTT. Translating gives CASSPGTHTEAFF.

This chain links TRBV6-1 with TRBJ1-4; D not resolved. CDR1 MNHNS and CDR2 SASEGT come from the germline V gene. The length of the CDR3 is 13 residues. Between the trimmed V and J ends, which lost 2 bases and 5 bases, there was a span of 6 bases. CDR3 residues: CASSEQLNEKLFF. The CDR3 bases are TGTGCCAGCAGTGAACAACTGAATGAAAAACTGTTTTTT.

This clone came up once. This rearrangement joins TRBV7-6 to TRBJ1-1; D call uncertain. CDR1 SGHVS and CDR2 FNYEAQ come from the germline V gene. CDR3 length equals 13 residues. Trimming cost V 5 bases and J 6 bases, with 13 bases left between them. The CDR3 nucleotides are TGTGCCAGCAGCCTAAGAAATGAGGCTGAAGCTTTCTTT. This gives the protein CASSLRNEAEAFF.

The chain combines TRBV30 with TRBJ1-4; D remains ambiguous. CDR1 and CDR2 from the germline V gene are GTSNPN and SVGIG (reference sequence). V shed 1 base and J shed 4 bases, with 10 bases lying between them. The CDR3 is made up of 14 amino acids. The CDR3 DNA is TGTGCCTGGAGTGGCGGTAGGAATAATGAAAAACTGTTTTTT. It codes for CAWSGGRNNEKLFF.

The V call is TRBV6-5, the J call TRBJ2-3; the match to TRBD2 covers 10 bases. The junction had 4 bases not matched to a gene; V was cut back by 6 bases and J by 1 base. CDR1 and CDR2 (germline): MNHEY, SVGAGI. There are 15 residues in the CDR3. The CDR3 nucleotides read TGTGCCAGCAGCCAGCGGGAGGGGGGCACAGATACGCAGTATTTT. This translates into CASSQREGGTDTQYF.

The V call is TRBV27, the J call TRBJ2-3; 10 bases fit TRBD2. The CDR3 has 16 amino acids. CDR1 and CDR2 from the germline V gene are MNHEY and SMNVEV (reference sequence). V lost 4 bases and J lost 4; bases outside the gene matches: 8. The CDR3 protein is CASSSAAGGPPDTQYF. The CDR3 coding sequence is TGTGCCAGCAGTTCAGCAGCGGGAGGGCCTCCAGATACGCAGTATTTT.

The chain uses TRBV5-1 and TRBJ2-1; TRBD2 aligns across 10 bases. In germline, CDR1 is SGHRS, CDR2 YFSETQ. The CDR3 spans 16 residues. V gave up 0 bases and J gave up 7 bases; unmatched junction bases: 7. CDR3 region: CASSLGGTSVMNEQFF. The CDR3 DNA is TGCGCCAGCAGCTTGGGGGGGACTAGCGTGATGAATGAGCAGTTCTTC.

The chain has TRBV28 and TRBJ2-1; 7 bases are a match to TRBD1. The J segment lost 3 bases and the V segment lost 6 bases, leaving 8 bases of the junction unmatched. CDR3 length equals 15 residues. Germline V gene data show CDR1 as MDHEN and CDR2 as SYDVKM. The CDR3 DNA reads TGTGCCAGCAGCCAACAGGGGAACTACTACAATGAGCAGTTCTTC. It specifies CASSQQGNYYNEQFF.

CDR3 residues: CASSRQGRTQETQYF. As DNA, the CDR3 is TGTGCCAGCAGCCGACAGGGTCGGACACAAGAGACCCAGTACTTC. The J gene is TRBJ2-5, the V gene TRBV5-5; TRBD1 aligns across 7 bases. The J segment lost 2 bases and the V segment lost 4 bases, leaving 8 bases of the junction unmatched. Germline CDR1 SGHKS, CDR2 YYEKEE (reference sequence). The CDR3 totals 15 residues.

The chain couples TRBV30 to TRBJ1-4; 9 nucleotides match TRBD1. The CDR3 has 13 amino acids. Per germline, CDR1 GTSNPN and CDR2 SVGIG (reference sequence). The trim removed 1 base at V and 7 bases at J, leaving 1 base unmatched. CDR3 DNA: TGTGCCTGGAGTGGGACAGGGGTTGAAAAACTGTTTTTT. Translating it yields CAWSGTGVEKLFF.

The V and J genes are TRBV5-1 and TRBJ2-6, with D unclear. Trimming pared 0 bases from V and 0 bases from J, leaving 4 bases between. CDR1 SGHRS and CDR2 YFSETQ come from the germline V gene. This CDR3 has 15 amino acids. The CDR3 bases are TGCGCCAGCAGCTTGGGGAGCTCTGGGGCCAACGTCCTGACTTTC. Its translation is CASSLGSSGANVLTF.

This clone has just one count. The gene calls are TRBV27 and TRBJ1-2, with D unclear. The V and J ends lost 6 bases and 5 bases respectively, with 13 bases between them. Germline CDR1 is MNHEY and CDR2 is SMNVEV (reference sequence). CDR3 length: 13 residues. DNA for the CDR3: TGTGCCAGCAGCTCTTTTGAGGCTTATGGCTACACCTTC. Protein sequence: CASSSFEAYGYTF.

The chain uses TRBV10-3 and TRBJ1-2; the D gene is possibly TRBD1 (6 bases). This CDR3 comprises 13 residues. Germline lookup yields CDR1 ENHRY and CDR2 SYGVKD. The V gene lost 6 bases and the J gene lost 4 bases, with 12 bases spanning the gap. The CDR3 reads CAIREDRSYGYTF. CDR3 DNA sequence: TGTGCCATCAGAGAGGACAGATCCTATGGCTACACCTTC.

V gene TRBV5-1 combines with J gene TRBJ2-2; 11 nucleotides align to TRBD1. J was trimmed by 1 base and V by 4 bases; bases with no gene match: 3. The CDR3 loop spans 16 amino acids. Germline lookup yields CDR1 SGHRS and CDR2 YFSETQ. The CDR3, as DNA: TGCGCCAGCAGCGAGGACAGGGGGCTGAACACCGGGGAGCTGTTTTTT. Its translation is CASSEDRGLNTGELFF.

The chain links TRBV27 to TRBJ1-3, with 11 positions matching TRBD1. CDR3 length equals 19 residues. V trimming: 4 bases; J trimming: 0 bases; junction bases outside the gene matches: 11. CDR1 is MNHEY and CDR2 is SMNVEV in the germline V gene (reference sequence). The CDR3 DNA sequence: TGTGCCAGCAGTTCGGGACAGGGGGAGCGTTTAAGCTCTGGAAACACCATATATTTT. Translating it yields CASSSGQGERLSSGNTIYF.

The chain recombines TRBV5-1 with TRBJ2-1; D possibly corresponds to TRBD2 (5 bases). The CDR3 runs 14 residues. V lost 7 bases and J 4 bases, leaving 15 bases between the germline ends. Germline V gene data show CDR1 as SGHRS and CDR2 as YFSETQ. For the CDR3, the DNA is TGCGCCAGCCGCATAGCGTCGGGGTACAATGAGCAGTTCTTC. Translating gives CASRIASGYNEQFF. Full variable domain (rest looked up from reference TRBV5-1 and TRBJ2-1): KAGVTQTPRYLIKTRGQQVTLSCSPISGHRSVSWYQQTPGQGLQFLFEYFSETQRNKGNFPGRFSGRQFSNSRSEMNVSTLELGDSALYLCASRIASGYNEQFFGPGTRLTVL.

The rearrangement uses TRBV13 and TRBJ1-3, with D hard to call. V was clipped by 5 bases and J by 3 bases, with 17 bases between them. CDR1 is PRHDT, CDR2 FYEKMQ, per germline (reference sequence). This CDR3 is 16 amino acids long. The CDR3 DNA is TGTGCCAGCAGCGGCCGACTAGGGAAGGATGGAAACACCATATATTTT. Its translation: CASSGRLGKDGNTIYF.